A selection of T cell receptor beta chains follows, all from one sample in a study of T-cell memory formation after mild COVID-19. TCRdb recomputed calls from the 5' RACE reads with MiXCR, one row per CDR3 protein. This sample has about 350,000 distinct CDR3 sequences, with approximately 13% found just once. Input material: PBMCs or a T cell subset sorted from them (not recorded which). Source of these receptors: a man aged 18 to 29 who had mild COVID-19 (a few samples of this study predate the infection). Cell type and time point are not known. Both conserved end residues are part of each CDR3. Fields, in order: CDR3 DNA, CDR3 protein, CDR3 length, J gene, D gene, clone size, V gene. A D gene is named only where the DNA matches it firmly. Rows give clone size only sometimes, using once, few, many, or a class for an expanded clone.

cdr3_nt: TGTGCCAGCAGTTTCGGCGGGTTGGGCGAGCAGTACTTC
cdr3_aa: CASSFGGLGEQYF
cdr3_length: 13
j_call: TRBJ2-7
d_call: .
clone_size: few
v_call: TRBV12-3/TRBV12-4

cdr3_nt: TGTGCCAGCAGCTTAGGAATTGGGTCAGGCTCGAACACTGAAGCTTTCTTT
cdr3_aa: CASSLGIGSGSNTEAFF
cdr3_length: 17
j_call: TRBJ1-1
d_call: .
clone_size: .
v_call: TRBV7-9

cdr3_nt: TGTGCCAGCAGTGGGACATTCCAATCAGCTTTCTTT
cdr3_aa: CASSGTFQSAFF
cdr3_length: 12
j_call: TRBJ1-1
d_call: .
clone_size: .
v_call: TRBV12-3/TRBV12-4

cdr3_nt: TGTGCCAGCAGCTTAGATCTCAGTCACACAGATACGCAGTATTTT
cdr3_aa: CASSLDLSHTDTQYF
cdr3_length: 15
j_call: TRBJ2-3
d_call: .
clone_size: few
v_call: TRBV7-9

cdr3_nt: TGTGCCAGCAGTACCGCGTCGGGGGTATGGGAGACCCAGTACTTC
cdr3_aa: CASSTASGVWETQYF
cdr3_length: 15
j_call: TRBJ2-5
d_call: .
clone_size: many
v_call: TRBV7-9

cdr3_nt: TGCGCCAGCAGCACCCAGGGGGCAGAGGGCTACACCTTC
cdr3_aa: CASSTQGAEGYTF
cdr3_length: 13
j_call: TRBJ1-2
d_call: TRBD1
clone_size: .
v_call: TRBV5-1

cdr3_nt: TGTGCCAGCAGCTTAGGCACCAGCGAAAAACTGTTTTTT
cdr3_aa: CASSLGTSEKLFF
cdr3_length: 13
j_call: TRBJ1-4
d_call: .
clone_size: .
v_call: TRBV5-5

cdr3_nt: TGTGCCAGCAGTGGAAGAAGGGAGACCCAGTACTTC
cdr3_aa: CASSGRRETQYF
cdr3_length: 12
j_call: TRBJ2-5
d_call: .
clone_size: few
v_call: TRBV9

cdr3_nt: TGCGCCAGCAGCTCGCAGGGGGGCGGCACTGAAGCTTTCTTT
cdr3_aa: CASSSQGGGTEAFF
cdr3_length: 14
j_call: TRBJ1-1
d_call: TRBD1
clone_size: few
v_call: TRBV5-1

cdr3_nt: TGTGCCAGCAGTTACGGTGCAGGGGGCGACGGAACAAGCGATACGCAGTATTTT
cdr3_aa: CASSYGAGGDGTSDTQYF
cdr3_length: 18
j_call: TRBJ2-3
d_call: TRBD1
clone_size: few
v_call: TRBV6-5

cdr3_nt: TGTGCCATCAGTGAGTCGACGGGCGGAGGGCGGACTGAAGCTTTCTTT
cdr3_aa: CAISESTGGGRTEAFF
cdr3_length: 16
j_call: TRBJ1-1
d_call: .
clone_size: once
v_call: TRBV10-3

cdr3_nt: TGTGCCAGCAGTCAAAACACCCAGCGGGGGGGACTGCAGTTCTTC
cdr3_aa: CASSQNTQRGGLQFF
cdr3_length: 15
j_call: TRBJ2-1
d_call: TRBD2
clone_size: .
v_call: TRBV7-6

cdr3_nt: TGTGCCAGCAGCTTAAACGACGCCGGGAGGTGGGGCTACACCTTC
cdr3_aa: CASSLNDAGRWGYTF
cdr3_length: 15
j_call: TRBJ1-2
d_call: .
clone_size: .
v_call: TRBV7-9